A selection of T cell receptor beta chains follows, all from one sample in a study of molecular identifiers for immune sequencing clone quantification. MiXCR, run by TCRdb on the PCR reads, gives a single entry per CDR3 protein. This sample yields 490,000 or so distinct CDR3 sequences, of which around 25% are seen a single time; approximately 0.76% belongs to the top ten. Sequencing was performed on naive CD8+ T cells from blood, with Jurkat cell RNA spiked in. All receptors derive from a human donor in good health. Some libraries in this study had Jurkat cell RNA spiked in. CDR3s include the opening cysteine and the closing phenylalanine or tryptophan. A D gene is named only where the DNA matches it firmly. Rows may omit the clone size; those that give it use once, few, many or a size class.

d_call: NA
j_call: TRBJ1-1
v_call: TRBV28
clone_size: NA
cdr3_nt: TGTGCCAGCGGAATAATGAACACTGAAGCTTTCTTT
cdr3_aa: CASGIMNTEAFF

d_call: TRBD2
j_call: TRBJ2-7
v_call: TRBV20-1
clone_size: NA
cdr3_nt: TGCAGTGCTAGCGAACTGATAGGGGACTACGCGCAGTACTTC
cdr3_aa: CSASELIGDYAQYF

d_call: TRBD2
j_call: TRBJ2-1
v_call: TRBV30
clone_size: few
cdr3_nt: TGTGCCTGGACTCCCAGGGGACTAGCGGGAGTTCGTGAGCAGTTCTTC
cdr3_aa: CAWTPRGLAGVREQFF

d_call: TRBD1
j_call: TRBJ1-1
v_call: TRBV12-3/TRBV12-4
clone_size: many
cdr3_nt: TGTGCCAGCAGGAGGGGGCTCGCTGAAGCTTTCTTT
cdr3_aa: CASRRGLAEAFF

d_call: TRBD2
j_call: TRBJ2-1
v_call: TRBV29-1
clone_size: NA
cdr3_nt: TGCAGCGTTGAGGGGACTAGCGAGGGTTCAGGGAATGAGCAGTTCTTC
cdr3_aa: CSVEGTSEGSGNEQFF

d_call: TRBD2
j_call: TRBJ2-3
v_call: TRBV27
clone_size: NA
cdr3_nt: TGTGCCAGCAGTTTAGATCCCCTTGGGACTGGCGGGAGTACAGATACGCAGTATTTT
cdr3_aa: CASSLDPLGTGGSTDTQYF

d_call: NA
j_call: TRBJ2-7
v_call: TRBV5-6
clone_size: many
cdr3_nt: TGTGCCAGCAGCTTGGAACGAGCCTCCTACGAGCAGTACTTC
cdr3_aa: CASSLERASYEQYF

d_call: NA
j_call: TRBJ2-6
v_call: TRBV5-4
clone_size: many
cdr3_nt: TGTGCCAGCAGCTCTGGAGGGGGCTCCGGGGCCAACGTCCTGACTTTC
cdr3_aa: CASSSGGGSGANVLTF

d_call: NA
j_call: TRBJ1-1
v_call: TRBV12-3/TRBV12-4
clone_size: NA
cdr3_nt: TGTGCCAGCAGTTTAGTCTTGGGGAACACTGAAGCTTTCTTT
cdr3_aa: CASSLVLGNTEAFF

d_call: TRBD1
j_call: TRBJ1-2
v_call: TRBV12-3/TRBV12-4
clone_size: few
cdr3_nt: TGTGCCAGCAGTCCAGGGGAAGGGGGCGGCGGCTACACCTTC
cdr3_aa: CASSPGEGGGGYTF

d_call: NA
j_call: TRBJ2-7
v_call: TRBV19
clone_size: NA
cdr3_nt: TGTGCCAGTTCAGGGGCGTCCGCCTACGAGCAGTACTTC
cdr3_aa: CASSGASAYEQYF

d_call: NA
j_call: TRBJ1-5
v_call: TRBV28
clone_size: NA
cdr3_nt: TGTGCCAGAAACCGGGAGGCACGAGCGGCCCTAAGCAATCAGCCCCAGCATTTT
cdr3_aa: CARNREARAALSNQPQHF

d_call: TRBD1
j_call: TRBJ1-5
v_call: TRBV13
clone_size: many
cdr3_nt: TGTGCCAGCAGCCACTCCGGCATAGGGGGCGGTCAGCCCCAGCATTTT
cdr3_aa: CASSHSGIGGGQPQHF

d_call: TRBD2
j_call: TRBJ2-7
v_call: TRBV4-3
clone_size: NA
cdr3_nt: TGCGCCAGCAGCCAAGATGTAGCGGGAGAGCCCTACGAGCAGTACTTC
cdr3_aa: CASSQDVAGEPYEQYF

d_call: NA
j_call: TRBJ2-7
v_call: TRBV5-1
clone_size: few
cdr3_nt: TGCGCCAGCAGCTTGTTCAGTTTTAGCTCCTACGAGCAGTACTTC
cdr3_aa: CASSLFSFSSYEQYF

d_call: NA
j_call: TRBJ2-3
v_call: TRBV3-1
clone_size: NA
cdr3_nt: TGTGCCAGCAGCCAAGATTTCGGACGGACCACAGATACGCAGTATTTT
cdr3_aa: CASSQDFGRTTDTQYF